The entry below gives a single T cell receptor (beta chain) sequence along with its context. Time point specified: new active TB diagnosis, blood taken before or within 7 days of starting treatment. Germline-derived CDR1 and CDR2 are SGHAT and FQNNGV. The V gene lost 4 bases and the J gene lost 7 bases, with 14 bases spanning the gap. The CDR3 extends over 14 amino acids. Using immunoSEQ multiplex PCR, the repertoire was profiled, and TCRdb retains in-frame clones only, with some absent. Of tens of thousands of clones in the sample, roughly 87% were seen once. These data come from a study of T cells in tuberculosis. As for the study in general: Within 7 days of starting treatment, or before, PBMC were stored.

The material sequenced was PBMCs, taken at tuberculosis diagnosis. The source is an adult with tuberculosis. V usage is TRBV11-2 and J usage is TRBJ2-4, with a possible D match to TRBD2 (5 bases). Here the CDR3 DNA reads TGTGCCAGCAGCTCTCCCGGGAATGGGAACATTCAGTACTTC. This codes for CASSSPGNGNIQYF.